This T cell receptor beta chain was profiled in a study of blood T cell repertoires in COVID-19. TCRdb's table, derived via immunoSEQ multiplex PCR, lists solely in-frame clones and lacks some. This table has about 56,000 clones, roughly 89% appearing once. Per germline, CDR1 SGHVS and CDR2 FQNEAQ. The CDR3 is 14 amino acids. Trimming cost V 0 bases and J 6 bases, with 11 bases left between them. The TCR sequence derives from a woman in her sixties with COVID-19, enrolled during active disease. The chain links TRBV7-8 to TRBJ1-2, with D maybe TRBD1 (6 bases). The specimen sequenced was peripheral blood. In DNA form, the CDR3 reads TGTGCCAGCAGCTTAGCCGGGGGGCAAAATGGCTACACCTTC. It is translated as CASSLAGGQNGYTF. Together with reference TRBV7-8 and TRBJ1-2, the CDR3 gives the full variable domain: GAGVSQSPRYKVAKRGQDVALRCDPISGHVSLFWYQQALGQGPEFLTYFQNEAQLDKSGLPSDRFFAERPEGSVSTLKIQRTQQEDSAVYLCASSLAGGQNGYTFGSGTRLTVV.